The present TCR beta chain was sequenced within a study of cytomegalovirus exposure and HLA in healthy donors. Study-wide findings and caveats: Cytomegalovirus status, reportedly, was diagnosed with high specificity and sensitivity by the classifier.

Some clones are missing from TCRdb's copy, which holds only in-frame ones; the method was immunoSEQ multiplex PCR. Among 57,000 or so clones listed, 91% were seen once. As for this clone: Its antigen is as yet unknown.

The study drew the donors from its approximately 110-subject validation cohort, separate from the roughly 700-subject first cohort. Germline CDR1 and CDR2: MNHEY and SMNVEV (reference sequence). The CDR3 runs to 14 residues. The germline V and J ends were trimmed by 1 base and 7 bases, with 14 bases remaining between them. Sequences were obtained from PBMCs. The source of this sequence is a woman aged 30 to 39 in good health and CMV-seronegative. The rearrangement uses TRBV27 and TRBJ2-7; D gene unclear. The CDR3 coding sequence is TGTGCCAGCAGTTTATGGTCGGGTTTACCGGAGCAGTACTTC. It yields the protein CASSLWSGLPEQYF.